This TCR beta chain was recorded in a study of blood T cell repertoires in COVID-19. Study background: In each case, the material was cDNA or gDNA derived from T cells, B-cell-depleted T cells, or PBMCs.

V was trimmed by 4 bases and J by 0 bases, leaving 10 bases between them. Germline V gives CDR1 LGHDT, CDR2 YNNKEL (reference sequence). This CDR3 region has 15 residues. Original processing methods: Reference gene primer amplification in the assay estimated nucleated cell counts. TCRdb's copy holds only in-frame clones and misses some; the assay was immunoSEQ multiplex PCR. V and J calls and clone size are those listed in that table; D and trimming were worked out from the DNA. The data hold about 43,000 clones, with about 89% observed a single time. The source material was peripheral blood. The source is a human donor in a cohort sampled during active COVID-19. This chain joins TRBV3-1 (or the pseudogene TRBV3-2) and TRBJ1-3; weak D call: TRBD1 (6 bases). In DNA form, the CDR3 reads TGTGCCAGCAGCCTTACGACAGGCTCTGGAAACACCATATATTTT. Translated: CASSLTTGSGNTIYF.